Listed below are T cell receptor beta chains from one sample, sequenced in a study of T cell repertoires in cytomegalovirus infection. One entry per CDR3 protein, called by TCRdb with MiXCR from the reads. The repertoire has roughly 760,000 distinct CDR3 sequences, 35% of them found once; the top ten carry about 2.8%. The source material was PBMCs. Source of these receptors: a human donor in good health (CMV status not recorded). Some clones in this sample may be carry-over from other donors' samples. CDR3s include the opening cysteine and the closing phenylalanine or tryptophan. A D gene is named only where the DNA matches it firmly. Clone size is not always given. Where it is, it says once, few, many or a class for expanded clones.

J,size,V,D,DNA,CDR3
TRBJ2-5,few,TRBV28,.,TGTGCCAGCAGTTTATGGAAGGGCAAAGAGACCCAGTACTTC,CASSLWKGKETQYF
TRBJ1-2,.,TRBV27,TRBD1,TGTGCCAGCAGTTTTCTCCCAGTACAGGGGCGAAATGGCTACACCTTC,CASSFLPVQGRNGYTF
TRBJ1-1,many,TRBV12-3/TRBV12-4,TRBD1,TGTGCCAGCAGCCCGGACAGGCTCAGAAACACTGAAGCTTTCTTT,CASSPDRLRNTEAFF
TRBJ1-2,.,TRBV7-9,.,TGTGCCAGCAGCTTAAACTCACGACAGAATGGCTACACCTTC,CASSLNSRQNGYTF
TRBJ1-4,.,TRBV5-8,TRBD1,TGTGCCAGCAGCTTGGTACAGGGGGGGTCTAATGAAAAACTGTTTTTT,CASSLVQGGSNEKLFF
TRBJ1-6,.,TRBV7-4,TRBD1,TGTGCCAGCACCCTGGGACAGACGAATTCACCCCTCCACTTT,CASTLGQTNSPLHF
TRBJ2-1,.,TRBV11-2,TRBD2,TGTGCCAGCAGCTCCGAGCGGGGGGGCCGCGATGAGCAGTTCTTC,CASSSERGGRDEQFF
TRBJ2-2,.,TRBV6-8,TRBD2,TGTGCCAGCAGTTACAGCGGGGTCCACCGGGAGCTGTTTTTT,CASSYSGVHRELFF
TRBJ1-6,.,TRBV5-4,.,TGTGCCAGCAGTGAGGGACTTCCGAGCTCCTATAATTCACCCCTCCACTTT,CASSEGLPSSYNSPLHF
TRBJ1-6,.,TRBV11-3,.,TGTGCCAGCAGCCCAGGCAGGGGCCATTCACCCCTCCACTTT,CASSPGRGHSPLHF
TRBJ1-4,.,TRBV5-5,.,TGTGCCAGCAGCCGGTCCACATCGGGGTCCCTGGGTGAAAAACTGTTTTTT,CASSRSTSGSLGEKLFF
TRBJ1-4,.,TRBV28,.,TGTGCCAGCCGAGACCTCTATGGCCCAACTAATGAAAAACTGTTTTTT,CASRDLYGPTNEKLFF
TRBJ1-1,few,TRBV14,.,TGTGCCAGCAGCCAAACACATAGGGGAAATGAAGCTTTCTTT,CASSQTHRGNEAFF
TRBJ2-2,once,TRBV20-1,.,TGCAGTGCTACGGCTCCGGGGGCGCTGGACACCGGGGAGCTGTTTTTT,CSATAPGALDTGELFF
TRBJ2-2,.,TRBV19,.,TGTGCCAGCAATGGCCCCCAAGACACCGGGGAGATGTTTTTT,CASNGPQDTGEMFF
TRBJ1-5,few,TRBV7-8,TRBD1,TGTGCCAGCAGCTTCAACAGGGGGCGCCGAAATCAGCCCCAGCATTTT,CASSFNRGRRNQPQHF
TRBJ1-2,few,TRBV7-9,.,TGTGCCAGCAGCCGAGGGGAAACTAACTATGGCTACACCTTC,CASSRGETNYGYTF
TRBJ2-1,.,TRBV20-1,.,TGCAGTGCTGACGACGGGCACAATGAGCAGTTCTTC,CSADDGHNEQFF
TRBJ2-2,few,TRBV6-1,TRBD1,TGTGCCAGCAGTCGGACAGGGGGTGACACCGGGGAGCTGTTTTTT,CASSRTGGDTGELFF
TRBJ1-5,.,TRBV7-6,.,TGTGCCAGCAGCCCCACCCCCTCTAGTCCCCAGCTTTTT,CASSPTPSSPQLF
TRBJ2-1,.,TRBV5-1,TRBD2,TGCGCCAGCAGCAGAGATGGGGGTAGCGGGATTCAGGATGAGCAGTTCTTC,CASSRDGGSGIQDEQFF
TRBJ2-2,few,TRBV20-1,.,TGCAGTGCTAGTGAAGTTCGGGCAACCGGGGAGCTGTTTTTT,CSASEVRATGELFF
TRBJ2-1,many,TRBV7-2,.,TGTGCCAGCAGCTTAGGGGCTGGCGGAGGTTACAATGAGCAGTTCTTC,CASSLGAGGGYNEQFF
TRBJ1-1,few,TRBV11-2,.,TGTGCCAGCAGCCGTTGGTCGAACACTGAAGCTTTCTTT,CASSRWSNTEAFF
TRBJ1-4,.,TRBV12-3/TRBV12-4,.,TGTGCCAGCACCCCTTTCGGGTCTGAAAAACTGTTTTTT,CASTPFGSEKLFF
TRBJ1-6,.,TRBV27,.,TGTGCCAGCAGTGTATACACCGGGCCTCTCCCCCATTCACCCCTCCACTTT,CASSVYTGPLPHSPLHF
TRBJ1-5,.,TRBV5-6,.,TGTGCCAGCAGCTTTTTAAAACAGGGTATCAATCAGCCCCAGCATTTT,CASSFLKQGINQPQHF
TRBJ2-2,many,TRBV7-2,.,TGTGCCAGCAGCTTAAAGGCCTACACCGGGGAGCTGTTTTTT,CASSLKAYTGELFF
TRBJ2-6,.,TRBV14,.,TGTGCCAGCAGCCAAGAGACAGGTTACTCTGGGGCCAACGTCCTGACTTTC,CASSQETGYSGANVLTF
TRBJ2-3,many,TRBV7-2,.,TGTGCCAGCAGCTTACTCGGGGGAGCCCACACAGATACGCAGTATTTT,CASSLLGGAHTDTQYF
TRBJ2-7,.,TRBV27,.,TGTGCCAGCAGCCGGGGGATGGTAGGCGGCGAGCAGTACTTC,CASSRGMVGGEQYF
TRBJ2-7,.,TRBV18,TRBD2,TGTGCCAGCTCACCGCAACTAGCGGGGCCTTACGAGCAGTACTTC,CASSPQLAGPYEQYF
TRBJ2-5,.,TRBV7-2,TRBD2,TGTGCCAGCATCTTCAATCCCAGCGGGAGGTTGGAGACCCAGTACTTC,CASIFNPSGRLETQYF
TRBJ2-1,few,TRBV10-1,TRBD2,TGCGCCAGCAGCGGACTAGCGGGAGCCTACAATGAGCAGTTCTTC,CASSGLAGAYNEQFF
TRBJ2-1,.,TRBV20-1,TRBD2,TGCAGTGCTAGAATAGCGGGCTACAATGAGCAGTTCTTC,CSARIAGYNEQFF
TRBJ1-4,many,TRBV12-3/TRBV12-4,TRBD1,TGTGCCAGCAGAAGAGGACAGGGTGGTGAAAAACTGTTTTTT,CASRRGQGGEKLFF
TRBJ2-5,.,TRBV27,.,TGTGCTAGCAACGCAGGGTATCAAGAGACCCTGTACTTC,CASNAGYQETLYF
TRBJ2-7,.,TRBV6-1,.,TGTGCCAGCAGTTTCTTCCCCGGGGCGGGACAGATATACGAGCAGTACTTC,CASSFFPGAGQIYEQYF
TRBJ2-7,few,TRBV6-2/TRBV6-3,TRBD1,TGTGCCAGCAGTTACAGGACAGGGGCGCGTCCGGGAGAGCAGTACTTC,CASSYRTGARPGEQYF
TRBJ1-1,.,TRBV12-3/TRBV12-4,.,TGTGCCAGCAGTTGGGGGAACAGAGAAGTGAACACTGAAGCTTTCTTT,CASSWGNREVNTEAFF
TRBJ1-6,.,TRBV25-1,TRBD1,TGTGCCAGCCGTAACGGGGACAGGGCTAATTCACCCCTCCACTTT,CASRNGDRANSPLHF